Following are 15 T cell receptor beta chains from one sample sequenced in a study of blood T cell repertoires in COVID-19. Sequencing used immunoSEQ multiplex PCR; TCRdb keeps in-frame clones, though not all of them. The table records some 230,000 clones, approximately 90% of them present only once. The material sequenced was peripheral blood. The receptor source for this set is a man younger than 45 who had recovered from COVID-19.

V and J are TRBV18 and TRBJ1-2, with 9 bases matching TRBD1. Per germline, CDR1 KGHSH and CDR2 LQKENI. This CDR3 has 17 amino acids. V lost 2 bases, J lost 4 bases, and 11 bases stayed unmatched. The CDR3 reads CASSPTPRGQGTYGYTF. The DNA for the CDR3 is TGTGCCAGCTCACCAACCCCGCGAGGACAGGGGACCTATGGCTACACCTTC.

The chain joins TRBV6-6 to TRBJ1-2; perhaps TRBD1 as D (5 bases). The V and J ends lost 7 bases and 0 bases respectively, with 15 bases between them. The CDR3 runs to 15 residues. CDR1 is MNHNY, CDR2 SVGAGI, per germline (reference sequence). CDR3 bases: TGTGCCAGCACCATTGGGGCCCCTTCTAACTATGGCTACACCTTC. It translates to CASTIGAPSNYGYTF.

The V and J genes are TRBV7-2 and TRBJ2-3; 7 bases match TRBD1. Germline V gene lookup returns CDR1 SGHTA and CDR2 FQGNSA. This CDR3 region has 13 residues. Trimming took 3 bases from V and 6 from J; bases not matched to a gene: 3. The CDR3 nucleotides read TGTGCCAGCAGCTTTCAACAGGGGGATACGCAGTATTTT. It encodes CASSFQQGDTQYF.

The chain recombines TRBV7-9 with TRBJ2-3, with D perhaps matching TRBD2 (7 bases). V lost 10 bases and J lost 1, with 21 bases in between. There are 16 residues in the CDR3. From germline, CDR1 is SEHNR and CDR2 FQNEAQ (reference sequence). The CDR3 loop reads CATPKGGASGTDTQYF. The CDR3 DNA is TGTGCCACCCCAAAGGGGGGGGCAAGTGGCACAGATACGCAGTATTTT.

The chain joins TRBV13 to TRBJ2-1; no definite D call. The V gene lost 0 bases and the J gene lost 0 bases, with 3 bases spanning the gap. This CDR3 region has 14 residues. Germline assignment: CDR1 PRHDT and CDR2 FYEKMQ (reference sequence). CDR3 bases: TGTGCCAGCAGCTTAGGGAGCTCCTACAATGAGCAGTTCTTC. Translated: CASSLGSSYNEQFF.

The chain combines TRBV7-2 with TRBJ1-1; weak D call: TRBD1 (6 bases). The length of the CDR3 is 14 residues. Trimming removed 4 bases from V and 0 bases from J, with 9 bases in between. Germline CDR1 SGHTA, CDR2 FQGNSA. DNA of the CDR3: TGTGCCAGCAGCTGGGACACCGTGAACACTGAAGCTTTCTTT. As protein: CASSWDTVNTEAFF. The full variable domain, in which reference TRBV7-2 and TRBJ1-1 provide the parts outside the CDR3, is GAGVSQSPSNKVTEKGKDVELRCDPISGHTALYWYRQSLGQGLEFLIYFQGNSAPDKSGLPSDRFSAERTGGSVSTLTIQRTQQEDSAVYLCASSWDTVNTEAFFGQGTRLTVV.

V and J are TRBV19 and TRBJ1-5; D is perhaps TRBD1 (6 bases). Germline values: CDR1 LNHDA, CDR2 SQIVND (reference sequence). V was trimmed by 5 bases and J by 7 bases, leaving 18 bases between them. The CDR3 has 15 amino acids. The CDR3 protein is CASSPFTGQGQPQHF. Written as DNA, the CDR3 is TGTGCCAGTAGTCCGTTCACAGGGCAGGGACAGCCCCAGCATTTT.

The chain combines TRBV7-8 with TRBJ1-6, with 10 bases matching TRBD1. V lost 5 bases, J lost 9 bases, and 7 bases stayed unmatched. The germline V gene has CDR1 SGHVS and CDR2 FQNEAQ. This CDR3 region has 15 residues. The CDR3 sequence: CASSPYRDRGSPLHF. CDR3 bases: TGTGCCAGCAGCCCATACCGGGACAGGGGTTCACCCCTCCACTTT.

The V gene is TRBV5-6, the J gene TRBJ1-1; 7 bases align to TRBD1. Germline trimming cut 0 bases from V and 3 bases from J; bases unmatched to any gene: 2. The germline gives CDR1 SGHDT, CDR2 YYEEEE. This CDR3 is built from 14 residues. The CDR3 is CASSLETGYTEAFF. CDR3 DNA: TGTGCCAGCAGCTTGGAGACAGGGTACACTGAAGCTTTCTTT.

The genes are TRBV10-2 and TRBJ2-2; 9 nucleotides line up with TRBD2. Germline values: CDR1 WSHSY, CDR2 SAAADI. The trim removed 4 bases at V and 7 bases at J, leaving 4 bases unmatched. This CDR3 is built from 14 residues. CDR3 in DNA: TGCGCCAGCAGTGGCGGGGGGGGGCACGGGGAGCTGTTTTTT. Translated: CASSGGGGHGELFF.

The chain uses TRBV7-9 and TRBJ1-1; D gene uncertain. Germline V gene data show CDR1 as SEHNR and CDR2 as FQNEAQ (reference sequence). The CDR3 sequence is 14 residues long. With 7 bases removed from V and 0 bases from J, the gap between germline ends came to 12 bases. This chain's CDR3 is CASNLGQLNTEAFF. CDR3 coding DNA: TGTGCCAGCAACCTTGGGCAGCTGAACACTGAAGCTTTCTTT.

The chain has TRBV5-5 and TRBJ1-2, with D hard to call. Trimming removed 3 bases at V and 9 bases at J, with 15 bases between. The CDR3 spans 13 residues. Per germline, CDR1 SGHKS and CDR2 YYEKEE (reference sequence). The CDR3 is CASSSGINWRYTF. The CDR3 DNA reads TGTGCCAGCAGCTCCGGGATCAATTGGCGCTACACCTTC.

The V and J genes are TRBV7-9 and TRBJ2-1; the match to TRBD2 covers 10 bases. The CDR3 loop spans 15 amino acids. V shed 5 bases and J 4 bases; nucleotides not matched to a gene: 5. Germline V lookup: CDR1 SEHNR, CDR2 FQNEAQ (reference sequence). This CDR3 reads CASSQASGGYNEQFF. CDR3 nucleotide sequence: TGTGCCAGCAGCCAAGCTAGCGGGGGATACAATGAGCAGTTCTTC.

V is TRBV27 and J is TRBJ1-5; D may be TRBD1 (5 bases). V was shortened by 8 bases and J by 7 bases, with 24 bases between the two germline ends. Looked up from germline, CDR1 is MNHEY and CDR2 is SMNVEV (reference sequence). This CDR3 has 16 residues. CDR3 sequence (DNA): TGTGCCAGCGCAAAAAACAGGCCTTCAGTGGGGCAGCCCCAGCATTTT. Translating gives CASAKNRPSVGQPQHF.

The J gene is TRBJ2-5, the V gene TRBV27; 9 positions match TRBD1. The CDR3 consists of 14 residues. V trimming: 6 bases; J trimming: 2 bases; junction bases outside the gene matches: 4. Per the germline V gene, CDR1 is MNHEY and CDR2 is SMNVEV (reference sequence). The CDR3 reads CASRQTGGQETQYF. Written as DNA, the CDR3 is TGTGCCAGCAGACAGACAGGGGGGCAAGAGACCCAGTACTTC.